A selection of T cell receptor beta chains follows, all from one sample in a study of blood T cell repertoires in COVID-19. Sequencing used immunoSEQ multiplex PCR; TCRdb keeps in-frame clones, though not all of them. The table records 140,000 to 150,000 clones, 85% of them present only once. Sequenced input: peripheral blood. These receptors all stem from a woman aged 40-49 years with active or convalescent COVID-19. Each CDR3 is given with its conserved first and last residue. D genes are given only for firm matches. Size is omitted from some rows. Given values are once, few, many or a class for expanded clones.

D	V	size	J	DNA	CDR3
TRBD1	TRBV11-2	once	TRBJ1-4	TGTGCCAGCACTACCAAGGGACAGGGCGGTGAAAAACTGTTTTTT	CASTTKGQGGEKLFF
TRBD2	TRBV30	NA	TRBJ2-3	TGTGCCTGGAGGGGACTAGCGGGGGGATGGGATACGCAGTATTTT	CAWRGLAGGWDTQYF
TRBD1	TRBV6-5	NA	TRBJ2-7	TGTGCCAGCAGTTACTCGGACAGGGGCACATCCTACGAGCAGTACTTC	CASSYSDRGTSYEQYF
TRBD1	TRBV28	NA	TRBJ1-2	TGTGCCAGCAGTTTCCGTGAGACAGGGCGAAATGGCTACACCTTC	CASSFRETGRNGYTF
NA	TRBV20-1	once	TRBJ2-2	TGCAGTGCTAGACTCACCGGGGAGCTGTTTTTT	CSARLTGELFF
NA	TRBV5-6	few	TRBJ1-5	TGTGCCAGCAGCCCGCCGGGGGGCAATCAGCCCCAGCATTTT	CASSPPGGNQPQHF
NA	TRBV28	few	TRBJ1-5	TGTGCCAGCAGTTTCCGCTTACAGGGAGCCTACGACAGCAATCAGCCCCAGCATTTT	CASSFRLQGAYDSNQPQHF
TRBD1	TRBV3-1/TRBV3-2	NA	TRBJ1-2	TGTGCCAGCACCCGGACAGGGTCTGGCTATGGCTACACCTTC	CASTRTGSGYGYTF
TRBD2	TRBV28	NA	TRBJ2-7	TGTGCCAGCAGTTATCGGGGACTAGTCTCTTACGAGCAGTACTTC	CASSYRGLVSYEQYF
NA	TRBV15	NA	TRBJ1-1	TGTGCCACCAGCAGAGATTTGCAGGGTTACATGAACACTGAAGCTTTCTTT	CATSRDLQGYMNTEAFF
TRBD1	TRBV7-2	NA	TRBJ1-5	TGTGCCAGCAGGTTGGACAGGGGGCCTCAGCCCCAGCATTTT	CASRLDRGPQPQHF
TRBD1	TRBV4-1	few	TRBJ1-5	TGCGCCAGCAGCCAAGACAGGGGGGAACTTCGCAATCAGCCCCAGCATTTT	CASSQDRGELRNQPQHF
NA	TRBV27	NA	TRBJ1-6	TGTGCCAGCAGGAGGGATAGCTCCTATAATTCACCCCTCCACTTT	CASRRDSSYNSPLHF
TRBD1	TRBV10-1	once	TRBJ2-2	TGCGCCAGAGACTCGGGGAGCATCGCGGACAGGGTGGACGGGGAGCTGTTTTTT	CARDSGSIADRVDGELFF
NA	TRBV4-1	NA	TRBJ2-3	TGCGCCAGCAGCCGAGGGGATACGCAGTATTTT	CASSRGDTQYF
TRBD1	TRBV27	many	TRBJ2-7	TGTGCCAGCAGTTTATCTGGGACAGGGAACGAGCAGTACTTC	CASSLSGTGNEQYF
TRBD2	TRBV19	once	TRBJ2-7	TGTGCCAGCGCCGGACTAGCGGGAGTGCCTCGGGAGCAGTACTTC	CASAGLAGVPREQYF
NA	TRBV7-9	NA	TRBJ2-5	TGTGCCAGCAGCTTTTTGCCTGAGGTCCAAGAGACCCAGTACTTC	CASSFLPEVQETQYF
NA	TRBV4-3	NA	TRBJ2-1	TGCGCCAGCAGCCAAGAGGACTGGCCTAGAGATGAGCAGTTCTTC	CASSQEDWPRDEQFF
NA	TRBV2	NA	TRBJ1-2	TGTGCCAGCACTCTTCGTACAGGGATTAACTATGGCTACACCTTC	CASTLRTGINYGYTF
TRBD1	TRBV27	NA	TRBJ2-7	TGTGCCAGCAGTAACCGGACAGGGAGAAACGAGCAGTACTTC	CASSNRTGRNEQYF
NA	TRBV6-2/TRBV6-3	NA	TRBJ2-2	TGTGCCAGCAGTGCTTCGGGATCGACAGGGAACACCGGGGAGCTGTTTTTT	CASSASGSTGNTGELFF
NA	TRBV28	few	TRBJ1-4	TGTGCCAGCAGTTTCGAGGGATTTAATGAAAAACTGTTTTTT	CASSFEGFNEKLFF
TRBD1	TRBV28	NA	TRBJ2-1	TGTGCCAGCAGTTATGACAGGGGGCGAATGAATGAGCAGTTCTTC	CASSYDRGRMNEQFF
NA	TRBV18	NA	TRBJ1-6	TGTGCCAGCTCAGAGGACAGAAAGAATTCACCCCTCCACTTT	CASSEDRKNSPLHF
NA	TRBV28	NA	TRBJ2-6	TGTGCCAGCAGTTTATGGGGGAGCGGAACTTCTGGGGCCAACGTCCTGACTTTC	CASSLWGSGTSGANVLTF
TRBD1	TRBV5-1	NA	TRBJ1-2	TGCGCCAGCAGCAACCGGACAGGGGGGCTGCGAGGCTACACCTTC	CASSNRTGGLRGYTF
NA	TRBV7-2	NA	TRBJ1-2	TGTGCCAGCAGCTTAGACAGCAACGCATATGGCTACACCTTC	CASSLDSNAYGYTF
NA	TRBV11-2	NA	TRBJ2-5	TGTGCCAGCAGCTTAGATAGGGGCGAGACCCAGTACTTC	CASSLDRGETQYF
NA	TRBV19	NA	TRBJ1-1	TGTGCCAGTAGTATAGGGGGGCTAAGGTTTCCGAACACTGAAGCTTTCTTT	CASSIGGLRFPNTEAFF
TRBD2	TRBV7-2	few	TRBJ2-5	TGTGCCAGCAGCTTTCCTAGCGGGGGGTGGGAGACCCAGTACTTC	CASSFPSGGWETQYF
TRBD1	TRBV18	NA	TRBJ2-7	TGTGCCAGCTCAGCCCTGGGACAGGAATACGAGCAGTACTTC	CASSALGQEYEQYF
NA	TRBV28	NA	TRBJ2-5	TGTGCCAGCAGTTCTGCTAAAGAGACCCAGTACTTC	CASSSAKETQYF
TRBD2	TRBV29-1	NA	TRBJ2-1	TGCAGCGTTGTTAGCGGGGGGGCCAATGAGCAGTTCTTC	CSVVSGGANEQFF
NA	TRBV9	NA	TRBJ1-1	TGTGCCAGCAGCGTAGAATCGGGCGACGGAGGGATAAACACTGAAGCTTTCTTT	CASSVESGDGGINTEAFF
NA	TRBV5-1	NA	TRBJ2-2	TGCGCCAGCAGCTACTCAGGGGAGAACACCGGGGAGCTGTTTTTT	CASSYSGENTGELFF
TRBD1	TRBV5-4	NA	TRBJ2-7	TGTGCCAGCAGCCACCGCTCGACAGGGAGCGAGCAGTACTTC	CASSHRSTGSEQYF
NA	TRBV10-3	NA	TRBJ1-1	TGTGCCATCAAGAAGGACAGGAACACTGAAGCTTTCTTT	CAIKKDRNTEAFF
NA	TRBV5-1	NA	TRBJ2-7	TGCGCCAGCAGCCGGGGGACAGACCCAAAGTTGAGCTACGAGCAGTACTTC	CASSRGTDPKLSYEQYF
NA	TRBV6-2/TRBV6-3	NA	TRBJ1-2	TGTGCCAGCAGTTACAATGGGAGACGGCTAAACTATGGCTACACCTTC	CASSYNGRRLNYGYTF
TRBD1	TRBV27	NA	TRBJ1-6	TGTGCCAGCAGTTTCGGGACAGTGTCCTATAATTCACCCCTCCACTTT	CASSFGTVSYNSPLHF
NA	TRBV28	NA	TRBJ2-7	TGTGCCAGCAGCAGCGGAACCTACGAGCAGTACTTC	CASSSGTYEQYF
TRBD2	TRBV19	NA	TRBJ2-5	TGTGCCAGTACCCAGACTAGCGGGGGGACGAAAGAGACCCAGTACTTC	CASTQTSGGTKETQYF
TRBD1	TRBV29-1	NA	TRBJ1-5	TGCAGCGTTGCCGGGACAGGGGGGCCACATAGCAATCAGCCCCAGCATTTT	CSVAGTGGPHSNQPQHF
NA	TRBV6-5	NA	TRBJ1-1	TGTGCCAGCAGTTACAGCGCGGGGGAAGACGTCACTGAAGCTTTCTTT	CASSYSAGEDVTEAFF
NA	TRBV4-3	NA	TRBJ1-2	TGCGCCAGCAGCCAAGGGACATCGACTAACTATGGCTACACCTTC	CASSQGTSTNYGYTF
NA	TRBV15	NA	TRBJ2-6	TGTGCCACCAGCGTGGGAGACTCTGGGGCCAACGTCCTGACTTTC	CATSVGDSGANVLTF
NA	TRBV6-4	NA	TRBJ2-3	TGTGCCAGCAGTGATGGGGGCCACACAGATACGCAGTATTTT	CASSDGGHTDTQYF
TRBD1	TRBV5-6	NA	TRBJ2-2	TGTGCCAGCAGCTTGGCCGGGGGGACAGGGGTTCCAGCCGGGGAGCTGTTTTTT	CASSLAGGTGVPAGELFF
NA	TRBV3-1/TRBV3-2	NA	TRBJ1-4	TGTGCCAGCAGCCAAGACGGACAGTCTTATGAAAAACTGTTTTTT	CASSQDGQSYEKLFF
NA	TRBV24-1	NA	TRBJ1-5	TGTGCCACCAGTGCTCACCGGGGGGGCGCGGGCAATCAGCCCCAGCATTTT	CATSAHRGGAGNQPQHF
TRBD1	TRBV28	NA	TRBJ1-1	TGTGCCAGCAGTCGACAGGGGCCGAACACTGAAGCTTTCTTT	CASSRQGPNTEAFF
TRBD2	TRBV10-3	once	TRBJ2-5	TGTGCCATCAGTGCCCGACCGGGGACTAGCGGACACCAAGAGACCCAGTACTTC	CAISARPGTSGHQETQYF
TRBD1	TRBV30	NA	TRBJ2-5	TGTGCCTGGAGTGTATTGGGACAGGGAGGGGGGACCCAGTACTTC	CAWSVLGQGGGTQYF